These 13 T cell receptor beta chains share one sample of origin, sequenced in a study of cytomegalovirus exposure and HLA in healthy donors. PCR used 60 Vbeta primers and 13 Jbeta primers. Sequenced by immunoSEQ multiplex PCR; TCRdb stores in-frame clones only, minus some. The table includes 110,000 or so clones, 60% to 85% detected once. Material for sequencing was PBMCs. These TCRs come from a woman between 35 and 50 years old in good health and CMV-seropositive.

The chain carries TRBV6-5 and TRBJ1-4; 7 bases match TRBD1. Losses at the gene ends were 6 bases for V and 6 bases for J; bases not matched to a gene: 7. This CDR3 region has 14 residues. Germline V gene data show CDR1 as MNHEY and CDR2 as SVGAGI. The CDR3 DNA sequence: TGTGCCAGCAGCTCACAGGGGTACGATGAAAAACTGTTTTTT. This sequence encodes CASSSQGYDEKLFF.

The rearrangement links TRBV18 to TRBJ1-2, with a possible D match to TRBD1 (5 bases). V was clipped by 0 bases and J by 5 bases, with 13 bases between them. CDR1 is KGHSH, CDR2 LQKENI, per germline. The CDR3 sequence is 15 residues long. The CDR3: CASSPPGPGGYGYTF. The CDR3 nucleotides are TGTGCCAGCTCACCACCGGGGCCAGGCGGTTATGGCTACACCTTC. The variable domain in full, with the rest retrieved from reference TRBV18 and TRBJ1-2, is NAGVMQNPRHLVRRRGQEARLRCSPMKGHSHVYWYRQLPEEGLKFMVYLQKENIIDESGMPKERFSAEFPKEGPSILRIQQVVRGDSAAYFCASSPPGPGGYGYTFGSGTRLTVV.

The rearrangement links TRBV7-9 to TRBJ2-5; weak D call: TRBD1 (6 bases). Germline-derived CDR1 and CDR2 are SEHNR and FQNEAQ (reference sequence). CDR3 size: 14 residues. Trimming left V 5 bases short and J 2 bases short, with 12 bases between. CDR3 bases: TGTGCCAGCAGCCCCGACAGGCGACAAGAGACCCAGTACTTC. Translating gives CASSPDRRQETQYF.

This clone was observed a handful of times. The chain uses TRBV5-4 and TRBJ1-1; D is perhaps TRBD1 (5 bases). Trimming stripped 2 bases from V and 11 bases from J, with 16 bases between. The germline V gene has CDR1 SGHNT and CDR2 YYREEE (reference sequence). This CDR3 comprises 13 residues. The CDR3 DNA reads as TGTGCCAGCAGCTTCTCTTCGACAGTCGTCGCTTTCTTT. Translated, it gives CASSFSSTVVAFF.

The CDR3 coding sequence is TGCGCCAGCAGCCCCGGGGGAGGGAATGGCTACACCTTC. Residues: CASSPGGGNGYTF. The genes are TRBV4-3 and TRBJ1-2, with a weak D call TRBD1 (5 bases). Trimming cost V 4 bases and J 6 bases, with 12 bases left between them. The CDR3 is 13 amino acids. Germline assignment: CDR1 LGHNA and CDR2 YSLEER.

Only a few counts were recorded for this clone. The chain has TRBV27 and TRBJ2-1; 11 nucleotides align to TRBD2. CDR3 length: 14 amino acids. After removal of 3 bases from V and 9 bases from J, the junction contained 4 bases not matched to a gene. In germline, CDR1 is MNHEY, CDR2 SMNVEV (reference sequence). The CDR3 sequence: CASSLRLAGSEQFF. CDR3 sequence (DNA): TGTGCCAGCAGTTTGAGACTAGCGGGAAGTGAGCAGTTCTTC.

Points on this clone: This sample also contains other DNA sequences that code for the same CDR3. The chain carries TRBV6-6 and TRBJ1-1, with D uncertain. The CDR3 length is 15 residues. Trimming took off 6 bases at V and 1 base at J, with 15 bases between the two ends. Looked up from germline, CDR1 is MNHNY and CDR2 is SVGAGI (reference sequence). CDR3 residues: CASSIQRGGNTEAFF. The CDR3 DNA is TGTGCCAGCAGCATACAACGGGGAGGGAACACTGAAGCTTTCTTT.

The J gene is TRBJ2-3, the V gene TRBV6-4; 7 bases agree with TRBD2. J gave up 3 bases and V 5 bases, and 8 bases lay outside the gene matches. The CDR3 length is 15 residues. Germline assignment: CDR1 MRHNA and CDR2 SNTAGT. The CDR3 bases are TGTGCCAGCAGTATAGGGGCGGGAGCGACAGATACGCAGTATTTT. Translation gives CASSIGAGATDTQYF.

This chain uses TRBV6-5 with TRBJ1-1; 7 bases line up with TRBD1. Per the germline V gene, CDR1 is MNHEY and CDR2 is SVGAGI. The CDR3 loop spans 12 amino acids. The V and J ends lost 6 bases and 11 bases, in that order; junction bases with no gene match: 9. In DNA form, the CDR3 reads TGTGCCAGCAGCCCGGACAGGCCCCCGGCTTTCTTT. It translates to CASSPDRPPAFF.

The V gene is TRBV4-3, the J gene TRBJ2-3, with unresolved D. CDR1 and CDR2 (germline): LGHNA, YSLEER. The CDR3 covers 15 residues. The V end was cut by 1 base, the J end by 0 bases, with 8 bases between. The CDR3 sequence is CASSQGRVSTDTQYF. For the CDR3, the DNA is TGCGCCAGCAGCCAAGGTCGAGTAAGCACAGATACGCAGTATTTT.

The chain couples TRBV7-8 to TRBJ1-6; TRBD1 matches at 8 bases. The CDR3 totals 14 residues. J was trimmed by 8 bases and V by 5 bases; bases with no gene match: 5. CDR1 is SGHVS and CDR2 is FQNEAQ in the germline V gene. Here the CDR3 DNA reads TGTGCCAGCAGCCCGGACAGGGTTCATTCACCCCTCCACTTT. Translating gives CASSPDRVHSPLHF. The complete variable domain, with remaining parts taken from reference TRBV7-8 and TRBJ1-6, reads GAGVSQSPRYKVAKRGQDVALRCDPISGHVSLFWYQQALGQGPEFLTYFQNEAQLDKSGLPSDRFFAERPEGSVSTLKIQRTQQEDSAVYLCASSPDRVHSPLHFGNGTRLTVT.

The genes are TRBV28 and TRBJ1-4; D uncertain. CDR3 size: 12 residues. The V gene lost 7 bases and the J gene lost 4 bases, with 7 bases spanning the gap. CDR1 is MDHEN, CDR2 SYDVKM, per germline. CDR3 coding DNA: TGTGCCAGCAATATATTTAATGAAAAACTGTTTTTT. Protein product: CASNIFNEKLFF.

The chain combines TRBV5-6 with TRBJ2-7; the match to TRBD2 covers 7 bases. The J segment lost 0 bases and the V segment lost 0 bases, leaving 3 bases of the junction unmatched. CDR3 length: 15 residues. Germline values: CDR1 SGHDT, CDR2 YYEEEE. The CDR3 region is CASSLVASGSYEQYF. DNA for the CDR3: TGTGCCAGCAGCTTGGTGGCTAGCGGCTCCTACGAGCAGTACTTC. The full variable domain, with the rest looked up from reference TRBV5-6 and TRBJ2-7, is DAGVTQSPTHLIKTRGQQVTLRCSPKSGHDTVSWYQQALGQGPQFIFQYYEEEERQRGNFPDRFSGHQFPNYSSELNVNALLLGDSALYLCASSLVASGSYEQYFGPGTRLTVT.